The sequence of this TCR beta chain was determined in a study of blood T cell repertoires in COVID-19 (dated by TCRdb to 2018 to 2020). Some background on the complete study: Samples covering the acute and convalescent phases of COVID-19 were provided by collaborators in the United States, Italy and Spain. HLA class I and class II types, where available, came from metadata supplied by the sample provider rather than from assay-based typing. The prospective study material was composed of cDNA or gDNA derived from T cells, B-cell-depleted T cells, or PBMCs. The repertoires were released in a freely available public database intended as a resource for research on the immune response to SARS-CoV-2. Samples came from the ongoing ImmuneRACE study (first 160 participants) plus 1,254 subjects from 6 global collaborators. The dataset comprised deeply sampled blood TCRbeta repertoires from subjects exposed to, actively infected with, or recovered from COVID-19. Sample metadata almost always included a de-identified subject ID, COVID-19 status, age in years and sex. Study-wide conclusions, independent of this receptor: How much clinical and demographic metadata was included differed by source and by participant, and the metadata was provided uncurated.

TCRbeta CDR3 regions were amplified from genomic DNA using the immunoSEQ Assay, a bias-controlled multiplex PCR. Per the original workflow: Within the assay, amplification of reference gene primers was used to estimate how many nucleated cells each sample contained. Sequence reads were collapsed and filtered to measure the absolute abundance of every unique TCRbeta CDR3 rearrangement. For each sample, productive Simpson clonality was calculated as the square root of Simpson's diversity index over productive rearrangements. As stored in TCRdb, this immuneACCESS dataset retains in-frame rearrangements with V and J assigned. A fraction of the clones does not appear; measured against another copy, unresolved V genes explain less than half of the discrepancy, and the remainder lacks a known reason. V and J calls and clone size are those listed in that table; D and trimming were worked out from the DNA. The sample table holds approximately 260,000 clones, of which approximately 84% were seen once. Of the sample, around 9.2% is held by the ten largest clones.

With respect to this clone: What this receptor recognizes is not known. One base away there is no much larger clone; base qualities are not given.

The CDR3 spans 14 residues, from the cysteine through the phenylalanine. The entry retains the CDR3 DNA only, 42 bases that are in frame from base 1. The germline V gene supplies CDR1 MNHEY and CDR2 SVGAGI. The V end gives up 6 bases and the J end 7 bases, leaving 9 bases in the junction not matched to a gene. Whole blood was collected in K2EDTA tubes by collaborating institutions according to the institutions' own protocols. For TCRbeta analysis, collaborators shipped samples as frozen whole blood, isolated PBMCs, or DNA extracted from either of those sample types. This TCR derives from a human donor in a cohort sampled during active COVID-19. Sequenced sample: peripheral blood. Rearrangement joined TRBV6-5 to TRBJ1-5; TRBD1 fits 7 bases in the junction. CDR3 loop: CASSYTGAWQPQHF. The DNA sequence is TGTGCCAGCAGCTACACAGGGGCCTGGCAGCCCCAGCATTTT.